The 10 T cell receptor beta chains listed next were all sequenced from one sample in a study of blood T cells in healthy people across ages. The second PCR ran about 6 to 12 cycles with a sample-barcoded 5' primer and J-beta primers. TCRdb recomputed calls from the 5' RACE reads with MiXCR, one row per CDR3 protein. Of about 760,000 distinct CDR3 sequences in the sample, roughly three fifths are singletons; the top ten hold roughly 25%. Material for sequencing was blood. These receptors came from a man aged 40-55 years in good health.

This rearrangement joins TRBV12-5 to TRBJ2-1; 12 nucleotides agree with TRBD2. V trimming: 6 bases; J trimming: 9 bases; junction bases outside the gene matches: 6. The CDR3 has 14 residues. In germline, CDR1 is LGHNT, CDR2 FRNRAP. For the CDR3, the DNA is TGTGCTAGTGGCAGACTAGCGGGAGTGGGTGAGCAGTTCTTC. This gives the protein CASGRLAGVGEQFF.

This chain connects TRBV20-1 to TRBJ2-1; TRBD1 aligns across 7 bases. Germline loops: CDR1 DFQATT, CDR2 SNEGSKA (reference sequence). The CDR3 has 16 amino acids. V gave up 1 base and J gave up 2 bases; unmatched junction bases: 8. In DNA form, the CDR3 reads TGCAGTGCTAGAGCCGCCGACAGGGCCACCTACAATGAGCAGTTCTTC. This codes for CSARAADRATYNEQFF.

The V and J genes are TRBV9 and TRBJ2-7; 9 nucleotides align to TRBD2. Looked up from germline, CDR1 is SGDLS and CDR2 is YYNGEE. V was clipped by 0 bases and J by 6 bases; unmatched bases: 7. CDR3 length equals 15 residues. The CDR3 nucleotides are TGTGCCAGCAGCGTAGGTGCAGCGGGAGGACTCGAGCAGTACTTC. It codes for CASSVGAAGGLEQYF.

The J gene is TRBJ2-1, the V gene TRBV29-1, with 8 positions matching TRBD1. The CDR3 sequence is 14 residues long. V gave up 2 bases and J gave up 4 bases; unmatched junction bases: 4. Germline lookup yields CDR1 SQVTM and CDR2 ANQGSEA. This chain's CDR3 is CSVETQGVYNEQFF. The CDR3 region has the DNA TGCAGCGTTGAAACACAGGGGGTATACAATGAGCAGTTCTTC.

This clonotype has only a few counts. The chain employs TRBV7-8 and TRBJ2-3; D call uncertain. The V and J ends lost 10 bases and 4 bases respectively, with 6 bases between them. CDR3 size: 10 residues. Germline V lookup: CDR1 SGHVS, CDR2 FQNEAQ. This chain's CDR3 is CATAADTQYF. In DNA, the CDR3 is TGTGCCACGGCGGCAGATACGCAGTATTTT.

In regard to this clonotype: The junction and the germline gene differ at one end; a read error may be behind it. The rearrangement uses TRBV7-2 and TRBJ2-7; 10 bases agree with TRBD1. CDR1 is SGHTA, CDR2 FQGNSA, per germline. The CDR3 spans 14 residues. The CDR3 coding sequence is TGCGCCAGCAGCTGGGACAGGGGTCCCTACGAGCAGTACTTC. Translating gives CASSWDRGPYEQYF. Supplemented by reference TRBV7-2 and TRBJ2-7, the full variable domain reads GAGVSQSPSNKVTEKGKDVELRCDPISGHTALYWYRQSLGQGLEFLIYFQGNSAPDKSGLPSDRFSAERTGGSVSTLTIQRTQQEDSAVYLCASSWDRGPYEQYFGPGTRLTVT.

J is TRBJ2-1 and V is TRBV4-1; D gene uncertain. Germline V lookup: CDR1 MGHRA, CDR2 YSYEKL. Between the trimmed V and J ends, which lost 3 bases and 9 bases, there was a span of 12 bases. The CDR3 is made up of 13 amino acids. DNA of the CDR3: TGCGCCAGCAGCCATTTTCTCGGCGGTGAGCAGTTCTTC. This codes for CASSHFLGGEQFF.

This sequence joins TRBV9 and TRBJ2-4, with D hard to call. This CDR3 region has 18 residues. CDR1 is SGDLS and CDR2 is YYNGEE in the germline V gene. With 0 bases removed from V and 9 bases from J, the gap between germline ends came to 25 bases. The CDR3 coding sequence is TGTGCCAGCAGCGTAGTTACGCGAAACCATATGATACGGAGCATTCAGTACTTC. Translated: CASSVVTRNHMIRSIQYF.

The chain has TRBV12-5 and TRBJ2-7, with D perhaps being TRBD1 or TRBD2 (6 bases each). CDR1 and CDR2 (germline): LGHNT, FRNRAP. V was clipped by 9 bases and J by 3 bases, with 12 bases between them. The CDR3 covers 12 residues. CDR3 sequence (DNA): TGTGCTAGCTGGGGGGCAGACTACGAGCAGTACTTC. It encodes CASWGADYEQYF.

The chain carries TRBV6-1 and TRBJ1-2; D unclear. Germline CDR1 MNHNS, CDR2 SASEGT. The CDR3 is 15 residues long. V was shortened by 4 bases and J by 8 bases, with 20 bases between the two germline ends. CDR3 region: CASSVHGLADEGYTF. CDR3 in DNA: TGTGCCAGCAGTGTCCACGGCCTCGCGGATGAAGGCTACACCTTC.